This TCR beta chain appears in the sequencing data of a study of blood T cell repertoires in COVID-19. Measured with immunoSEQ multiplex PCR; TCRdb has only the in-frame clones, and not every one. The repertoire holds roughly 140,000 clones, with approximately 81% as singletons. The material sequenced was peripheral blood. The sequence was collected from a human donor in a cohort sampled during active COVID-19.

CDR3 DNA sequence: TGTGCCAGCAGCTCCAAGGCCCTGCGAGGGGGCTACACCTTC. Translated: CASSSKALRGGYTF. J is TRBJ1-2 and V is TRBV5-4; unclear D gene. Trimming took off 3 bases at V and 8 bases at J, with 17 bases between the two ends. CDR1 and CDR2 (germline): SGHNT, YYREEE (reference sequence). The CDR3 sequence is 14 residues long. Full variable domain (rest looked up from reference TRBV5-4 and TRBJ1-2): ETGVTQSPTHLIKTRGQQVTLRCSSQSGHNTVSWYQQALGQGPQFIFQYYREEENGRGNFPPRFSGLQFPNYSSELNVNALELDDSALYLCASSSKALRGGYTFGSGTRLTVV.